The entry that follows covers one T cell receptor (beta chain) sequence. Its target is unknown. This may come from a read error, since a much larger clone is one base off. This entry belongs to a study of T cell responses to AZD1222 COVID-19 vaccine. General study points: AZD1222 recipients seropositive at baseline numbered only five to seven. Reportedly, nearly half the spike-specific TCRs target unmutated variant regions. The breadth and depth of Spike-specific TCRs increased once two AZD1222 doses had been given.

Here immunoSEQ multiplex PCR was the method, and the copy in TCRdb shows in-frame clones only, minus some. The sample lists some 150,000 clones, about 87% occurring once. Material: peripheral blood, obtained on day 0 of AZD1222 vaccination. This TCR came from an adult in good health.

The CDR3 loop reads CASSITAGNTEAFF. In DNA form, the CDR3 reads TGTGCCAGCAGCATCACGGCTGGGAACACTGAAGCTTTCTTT. The chain combines TRBV11-2 with TRBJ1-1; no firm D call. CDR3 length: 14 residues. Germline V CDR1 and CDR2: SGHAT, FQNNGV. V was shortened by 5 bases and J by 1 base, with 11 bases between the two germline ends.